The 13 T cell receptor beta chains reported below all come from one sample, sequenced in a study of vaccination and CD4 T cells after COVID-19. Which antigens these TCRs recognize remains unknown. The study sequenced cultured CD4+ T cell DNA using the Oncomine TCR Beta short-read assay. TCRdb reprocessed the PCR reads via MiXCR and lists one record per CDR3 protein. This sample has around 19,000 distinct CDR3 sequences, with about a third found just once. Time point indicated: late sampling 161 to 241 days after vaccination in a few convalescent patients. Treatment reported: roughly ten-day PBMC culture with coronavirus spike peptide pools or control peptides (ViraFEST assay). The sequences come from CD4+ T cells from blood, cultured in vitro, collected about 7 months after SARS-CoV-2 vaccination. These receptor sequences come from a human donor who had recovered from COVID-19.

A single count supports this clonotype. The genes are TRBV4-2 and TRBJ2-7; D might be TRBD1 (5 bases). CDR3 length equals 16 residues. Germline values: CDR1 LGHNA, CDR2 YNFKEQ. The V and J ends lost 4 bases and 0 bases respectively, with 16 bases between them. The DNA for the CDR3 is TGTGCCAGCAGCCCCGGTTTGGGGCCAAGCTCCTACGAGCAGTACTTC. This codes for CASSPGLGPSSYEQYF.

V and J are TRBV2 and TRBJ1-1; the match to TRBD1 covers 7 bases. The CDR3 extends over 12 amino acids. The V segment lost 4 bases and the J segment 8 bases; nucleotides outside the gene matches: 4. Germline CDR1 reads SNHLY; CDR2 reads FYNNEI. The CDR3 bases are TGTGCCAGCAGTGGACAGGACAGGGAAGCTTTCTTT. It translates to CASSGQDREAFF.

The table lists this clonotype with a few counts. The V gene is TRBV7-3, the J gene TRBJ2-3; the match to TRBD2 covers 11 bases. Germline V gives CDR1 SGHTA, CDR2 FQGTGA. CDR3 length: 17 amino acids. The V segment lost 5 bases and the J segment 6 bases; nucleotides outside the gene matches: 13. As DNA, the CDR3 is TGTGCCAGCAGCCCCGCCGTAGCGGGAGGGCCTGGGGATACGCAGTATTTT. It yields the protein CASSPAVAGGPGDTQYF.

The chain combines TRBV7-8 with TRBJ1-2; the D is unclear. V lost 0 bases and J lost 1, with 3 bases in between. The germline gives CDR1 SGHVS, CDR2 FQNEAQ. There are 13 residues in the CDR3. CDR3 in amino acids: CASSLALNYGYTF. As DNA, the CDR3 is TGTGCCAGCAGCTTAGCTCTTAACTATGGCTACACCTTC.

In its sample, this clonotype was seen a few times. The rearrangement joins TRBV20-1 to TRBJ2-3; perhaps D is TRBD1 or TRBD2 (7 bases each). V dropped 3 bases and J dropped 4 bases, with 14 bases sitting between them. The germline V gene encodes CDR1 DFQATT and CDR2 SNEGSKA (reference sequence). The CDR3 has 14 residues. CDR3 region: CSARGRGRADTQYF. The CDR3 coding sequence is TGCAGTGCTAGGGGGAGGGGGCGGGCAGATACGCAGTATTTT.

This clonotype was seen more than once but under ten times. The CDR3 reads CASSLRLSSYNEQFF. The CDR3 region has the DNA TGTGCCAGCAGCTTAAGACTCAGCTCCTACAATGAGCAGTTCTTC. The chain combines TRBV7-2 with TRBJ2-1, with D unresolved. This CDR3 has 15 amino acids. V was trimmed by 2 bases and J by 0 bases, leaving 8 bases between them. Germline CDR1 reads SGHTA; CDR2 reads FQGNSA.

The J gene is TRBJ2-2, the V gene TRBV29-1; 12 bases map to TRBD2. The junction had 6 bases not matched to a gene; V was cut back by 7 bases and J by 6 bases. CDR3 size: 14 residues. The germline CDR1 and CDR2 sequences are SQVTM and ANQGSEA. CDR3 loop: CSGRLAGGAGELFF. The CDR3 DNA is TGCAGCGGTCGGCTAGCGGGAGGGGCCGGGGAGCTGTTTTTT.

As concerns this clonotype: An end of the junction does not agree with germline; a read error may underlie this. The V call is TRBV7-8, the J call TRBJ2-1, with D possibly TRBD2 on 6 matching bases. CDR1 and CDR2 (germline): SGHVS, FQNEAQ. This CDR3 comprises 17 residues. This CDR3 is CASSLVSEGVAYSEQFF. In DNA, the CDR3 is TGTGCCAGCAGCTTAGTTTCGGAGGGAGTAGCCTACAGTGAGCAGTTCTTC.

Only a few counts were recorded for this clonotype. The gene calls are TRBV20-1 and TRBJ1-2, with D possibly being TRBD1 (5 bases). CDR1 is DFQATT and CDR2 is SNEGSKA in the germline V gene (reference sequence). Trimming shortened V by 5 bases and J by 0 bases, and 16 bases separated the two germline ends. CDR3 length: 15 residues. As DNA, the CDR3 is TGCAGTGCTCAATCCGGGGGTTTTCCTAACTATGGCTACACCTTC. It specifies CSAQSGGFPNYGYTF.

This clonotype was seen a handful of times. The rearrangement joins TRBV19 to TRBJ2-7, with 11 bases matching TRBD1. This CDR3 contains 13 residues. Germline V gives CDR1 LNHDA, CDR2 SQIVND (reference sequence). V trimming: 5 bases; J trimming: 6 bases; junction bases outside the gene matches: 3. The chain's CDR3 is CASSGQGAGEQYF. CDR3 nucleotides: TGTGCCAGTAGTGGACAGGGGGCTGGCGAGCAGTACTTC.

V is TRBV19 and J is TRBJ2-1; 8 nucleotides match TRBD2. This CDR3 region has 15 residues. The junction had 11 bases not matched to a gene; V was cut back by 5 bases and J by 8 bases. Germline lookup yields CDR1 LNHDA and CDR2 SQIVND (reference sequence). The CDR3 loop reads CASSPASGFFYEQFF. CDR3 DNA sequence: TGTGCCAGTAGTCCAGCTAGCGGGTTCTTCTATGAGCAGTTCTTC. The full variable domain, rest sourced from reference TRBV19 and TRBJ2-1, is DGGITQSPKYLFRKEGQNVTLSCEQNLNHDAMYWYRQDPGQGLRLIYYSQIVNDFQKGDIAEGYSVSREKKESFPLTVTSAQKNPTAFYLCASSPASGFFYEQFFGPGTRLTVL.

This clonotype was counted a few times. The chain links TRBV20-1 to TRBJ2-3; D is unclear. Trimming shortened V by 3 bases and J by 1 base, and 11 bases separated the two germline ends. The CDR3 sequence is 14 residues long. CDR1 and CDR2 from the germline V gene are DFQATT and SNEGSKA (reference sequence). CDR3 in DNA: TGCAGTGCTAGTGTGCGTTTGGGCACAGATACGCAGTATTTT. It translates to CSASVRLGTDTQYF.

Turning to this clonotype: The junction departs from the called germline gene at one end, perhaps through a read error. The genes are TRBV20-1 and TRBJ2-7, with 9 positions matching TRBD2. The germline gives CDR1 DFQATT, CDR2 SNEGSKA (reference sequence). The CDR3 sequence is 16 residues long. The DNA for the CDR3 is TGCAGTACTAGAGATCTCGGTAGCGGGAGTATCTACGAGCAGTACTTC. Translating gives CSTRDLGSGSIYEQYF.